The 18 T cell receptor beta chains given below trace back to one sample, sequenced in a study of CD8+ T cells in alopecia areata. After isolation, RNA underwent reverse transcription to generate cDNA as the sequencing template. The method was immunoSEQ multiplex PCR; TCRdb's version includes in-frame clones alone and lacks a portion of them. The data show 120,000 to 150,000 clones, with over 45% seen just once and less than 8% held by the top ten. Sequenced: CD4+ T cells sorted from blood. These receptor sequences come from a human donor with alopecia areata.

The genes are TRBV29-1 and TRBJ2-3; a weak D match, TRBD2 (5 bases). Looked up from germline, CDR1 is SQVTM and CDR2 is ANQGSEA. CDR3 length equals 13 residues. Trimming shortened V by 3 bases and J by 0 bases, and 7 bases separated the two germline ends. The CDR3 protein is CSVDGSSTDTQYF. Written as DNA, the CDR3 is TGCAGCGTTGATGGGAGTAGCACAGATACGCAGTATTTT.

A few counts support this clone. The chain couples TRBV2 to TRBJ2-5; no clear D. Looked up from germline, CDR1 is SNHLY and CDR2 is FYNNEI. The CDR3 is 12 residues long. Trimming removed 9 bases from V and 5 bases from J, with 13 bases in between. DNA for the CDR3: TGTGCCAGTCGTGAGGTAGAGGAGACCCAGTACTTC. Translation: CASREVEETQYF.

This clone was counted between two and nine times. The chain has TRBV4-1 and TRBJ1-2; no definite D call. Between the trimmed V and J ends, which lost 6 bases and 2 bases, there was a span of 4 bases. CDR1 and CDR2 (germline): MGHRA, YSYEKL. The CDR3 totals 11 residues. The chain's CDR3 is CASSHNYGYTF. The CDR3 DNA is TGCGCCAGCAGTCACAACTATGGCTACACCTTC.

This chain uses TRBV5-1 with TRBJ2-7, with 7 nucleotides matching TRBD1. Germline V CDR1 and CDR2: SGHRS, YFSETQ. Trimming at V came to 2 bases and at J to 5 bases, leaving 10 bases not matched to a gene. The CDR3 is made up of 15 amino acids. CDR3 sequence (DNA): TGCGCCAGCAGCTTCCAGTTCGACAGGGTCGACGAGCAGTACTTC. Residues: CASSFQFDRVDEQYF.

DNA of the CDR3: TGTGCCAGCAGTGGGACAGGGCCCTACAATGAGCAGTTCTTC. Protein sequence: CASSGTGPYNEQFF. The chain recombines TRBV25-1 with TRBJ2-1; 8 bases map to TRBD1. Germline-derived CDR1 and CDR2 are MGHDK and SYGVNS. V gave up 4 bases and J gave up 2 bases; unmatched junction bases: 1. The CDR3 extends over 14 amino acids.

The J gene is TRBJ2-1, the V gene TRBV6-1; 7 bases are shared with TRBD2. This CDR3 spans 14 amino acids. Germline CDR1 MNHNS, CDR2 SASEGT. The V gene end was trimmed by 6 bases and the J gene end by 4 bases; junction bases not matched to a gene: 6. The CDR3 loop reads CASRRAGPYNEQFF. In nucleotides, the CDR3 is TGTGCCAGCAGACGAGCGGGACCTTACAATGAGCAGTTCTTC.

A remark on this clone: Distinct nucleotide sequences in the sample also encode this CDR3. The CDR3 sequence is CASSLPSTDTQYF. DNA of the CDR3: TGCGCCAGCAGCTTGCCTAGTACAGATACGCAGTATTTT. The genes are TRBV5-1 and TRBJ2-3; D is ambiguous. CDR3 length: 13 residues. Trimming cost V 1 base and J 3 bases, with 6 bases left between them. Germline lookup yields CDR1 SGHRS and CDR2 YFSETQ.

Concerning this clone itself: Other DNA sequences of this sample code for an identical CDR3. V is TRBV6-6 and J is TRBJ2-3; D possibly corresponds to TRBD2 (6 bases). CDR1 MNHNY and CDR2 SVGAGI come from the germline V gene (reference sequence). The CDR3 totals 15 residues. Trimming cost V 2 bases and J 0 bases, with 9 bases left between them. The CDR3: CASSYGAGSTDTQYF. The CDR3 bases are TGTGCCAGCAGTTACGGGGCGGGAAGCACAGATACGCAGTATTTT.

The chain couples TRBV29-1 to TRBJ1-1; D not resolved. The CDR3 consists of 13 residues. Deletions cut 3 bases from V and 2 bases from J, with 10 bases between. Looked up from germline, CDR1 is SQVTM and CDR2 is ANQGSEA. As DNA, the CDR3 is TGCAGCGTTGAGGTACGGACCAACACTGAAGCTTTCTTT. It specifies CSVEVRTNTEAFF.

The genes are TRBV28 and TRBJ2-3; TRBD2 matches at 8 bases. Germline V lookup: CDR1 MDHEN, CDR2 SYDVKM. The CDR3 runs to 17 residues. V lost 3 bases and J lost 2; bases outside the gene matches: 10. The CDR3 nucleotides read TGTGCCAGCAGTTTTGACGGAGCGGGAGTTTCCACAGATACGCAGTATTTT. This codes for CASSFDGAGVSTDTQYF. Together with reference TRBV28 and TRBJ2-3, the CDR3 gives the full variable domain: DVKVTQSSRYLVKRTGEKVFLECVQDMDHENMFWYRQDPGLGLRLIYFSYDVKMKEKGDIPEGYSVSREKKERFSLILESASTNQTSMYLCASSFDGAGVSTDTQYFGPGTRLTVL.

This rearrangement joins TRBV29-1 to TRBJ1-5, with TRBD1 as a possible D gene (5 bases). The germline gives CDR1 SQVTM, CDR2 ANQGSEA. There are 13 residues in the CDR3. The V end was cut by 6 bases, the J end by 5 bases, with 14 bases between. The CDR3 DNA reads TGCAGCGTCGCTCTGGGGGGAGATCAGCCCCAGCATTTT. It yields the protein CSVALGGDQPQHF.

This chain links TRBV5-1 with TRBJ2-5, with 7 bases identical to TRBD2. Germline trimming cut 4 bases from V and 5 bases from J; bases unmatched to any gene: 5. The germline V gene has CDR1 SGHRS and CDR2 YFSETQ. The CDR3 has 13 amino acids. The CDR3 loop reads CASSGDYSETQYF. In nucleotides, the CDR3 is TGCGCCAGCAGCGGGGACTATTCGGAGACCCAGTACTTC.

The chain recombines TRBV19 with TRBJ2-5, with 8 bases lining up with TRBD2. Germline loops: CDR1 LNHDA, CDR2 SQIVND (reference sequence). The V segment lost 7 bases and the J segment 1 base; nucleotides outside the gene matches: 8. The CDR3 contains 15 residues. As DNA, the CDR3 is TGTGCCAGTACCCCATCGGGGACTAGCCAAGAGACCCAGTACTTC. Protein: CASTPSGTSQETQYF.

The chain combines TRBV4-1 with TRBJ2-5, with 13 positions matching TRBD2. V shed 3 bases and J 5 bases; nucleotides not matched to a gene: 15. CDR1 and CDR2 from the germline V gene are MGHRA and YSYEKL. The length of the CDR3 is 19 residues. CDR3 bases: TGCGCCAGCAGCCACCCTCCCGTCGGCGGACTAGCGGGAGTGGAGACCCAGTACTTC. Its protein product is CASSHPPVGGLAGVETQYF.

There are a few counts of this clone. This rearrangement joins TRBV2 to TRBJ1-2, with D possibly being TRBD1 (5 bases). CDR3 length equals 13 residues. From germline, CDR1 is SNHLY and CDR2 FYNNEI. Trimming shortened V by 0 bases and J by 8 bases, and 10 bases separated the two germline ends. This CDR3 is CASSEAAGRGYTF. CDR3 in DNA: TGTGCCAGCAGTGAAGCCGCAGGGCGAGGCTACACCTTC.

This clone was seen more than once but under ten times. V usage is TRBV4-2 and J usage is TRBJ2-7; D is uncertain. The length of the CDR3 is 12 residues. V lost 1 base to trimming and J lost 2 bases, with 3 bases between them. The germline V gene encodes CDR1 LGHNA and CDR2 YNFKEQ. CDR3 sequence (DNA): TGTGCCAGCAGCCAAGGGGCCTACGAGCAGTACTTC. Residues: CASSQGAYEQYF.

The rearrangement uses TRBV27 and TRBJ1-2; D may be TRBD1 (6 bases). The CDR3 length is 14 residues. Germline V gene lookup returns CDR1 MNHEY and CDR2 SMNVEV (reference sequence). V was cut by 6 bases and J by 3 bases, with 14 bases left in between. The CDR3 loop reads CASSRGGQHYGYTF. The CDR3 DNA follows: TGTGCCAGCAGCCGGGGGGGACAACACTATGGCTACACCTTC.

In its sample, this clone was seen a few times. This chain links TRBV11-2 with TRBJ2-7, with 9 bases lining up with TRBD1. Germline V gives CDR1 SGHAT, CDR2 FQNNGV. This CDR3 spans 15 amino acids. V lost 5 bases to trimming and J lost 5 bases; unmatched junction nucleotides: 10. The CDR3, as DNA: TGTGCCAGCAGCCCTAGATGGACAGGGGCCCACGAGCAGTACTTC. It codes for CASSPRWTGAHEQYF.